These 28 T cell receptor beta chains share one sample of origin, sequenced in a study of human T cells and chemical hapten exposure. MiXCR was run by TCRdb on the RACE reads, yielding one entry per CDR3 protein. The sample has under 100,000 distinct CDR3 sequences, roughly 10% seen once; the top ten hold 2% to 2.5%. The time point was: patch test 2, 6 weeks after DPC sensitization. The treatment is: therapeutic diphenylcyclopropenone sensitization with weekly scalp DPC. The source material was whole blood, sampled in connection with sensitization to the hapten diphenylcyclopropenone (DPC). These receptors were collected from a woman in her twenties or thirties with alopecia areata. Some clones in this sample may be carry-over from other donors' samples.

The table lists this clonotype with many counts. The V gene is TRBV29-1, the J gene TRBJ2-5; unclear D gene. This CDR3 is built from 11 residues. Trimming left V 4 bases short and J 4 bases short, with 7 bases between. CDR1 is SQVTM, CDR2 ANQGSEA, per germline. CDR3 in DNA: TGCAGCGTTGTCCTGGGAGAGACCCAGTACTTC. It yields the protein CSVVLGETQYF.

As concerns this clonotype: This could be a read error, since a much larger clone is one nucleotide away. The CDR3 end shows no conserved phenylalanine or tryptophan, and so a read error is likely. This rearrangement joins TRBV20-1 to TRBJ2-1; 7 bases match TRBD1. Trimming took 3 bases from V and 5 from J; bases not matched to a gene: 4. The CDR3 has 13 amino acids. Germline V CDR1 and CDR2: DFQATT, SNEGSKA (reference sequence). The CDR3 sequence: CSASRQGNNEQFL. The CDR3 DNA reads as TGCAGTGCTAGCCGACAGGGTAACAATGAGCAGTTCTTA.

V gene TRBV5-6 combines with J gene TRBJ1-1; D perhaps matches TRBD1 (6 bases). Germline-derived CDR1 and CDR2 are SGHDT and YYEEEE. V dropped 8 bases and J dropped 5 bases, with 10 bases sitting between them. The CDR3 has 11 residues. DNA for the CDR3: TGTGCCAGTGCAGGGGTGACTGAAGCTTTCTTT. Its protein is CASAGVTEAFF.

There are many counts of this clonotype. CDR3 nucleotides: TGTGCCAGCAGCTTAAACGGGGCTGGGGCCAACGTCCTGACTTTC. This codes for CASSLNGAGANVLTF. V usage is TRBV7-3 and J usage is TRBJ2-6; a possible D gene is TRBD2 (5 bases). This CDR3 is 15 amino acids long. Germline V gives CDR1 SGHTA, CDR2 FQGTGA. Trimming pared 1 base from V and 2 bases from J, leaving 6 bases between.

This clonotype was seen repeatedly, ten times or more. V and J are TRBV15 and TRBJ2-3; 8 nucleotides agree with TRBD1. Per germline, CDR1 LNHNV and CDR2 YYDKDF (reference sequence). This CDR3 has 15 amino acids. V lost 4 bases to trimming and J lost 7 bases; unmatched junction nucleotides: 10. CDR3 in DNA: TGTGCCACCAGCAAGGACAGGGCTTTAGAGAATACGCAGTATTTT. Its translation: CATSKDRALENTQYF.

Ten or more counts support this clonotype. J is TRBJ2-1 and V is TRBV25-1, with 7 bases matching TRBD2. The ends lost 4 bases at V and 9 bases at J; junction bases unmatched: 18. CDR3 length: 17 residues. Germline CDR1 and CDR2: MGHDK and SYGVNS. Here the CDR3 DNA reads TGTGCCAGCAGTGGTCTTGAGTGGGAGGGCCTAGGTGCTGAGCAGTTCTTC. It translates to CASSGLEWEGLGAEQFF.

This rearrangement joins TRBV5-1 to TRBJ1-4; TRBD1 matches 8 bases. Germline CDR1 is SGHRS and CDR2 is YFSETQ. The length of the CDR3 is 15 residues. Trimming removed 2 bases from V and 8 bases from J; junction bases left unmatched: 8. In nucleotides, the CDR3 is TGCGCCAGCAGCTTAGCGGGACAGGCAGAGGAAAAACTGTTTTTT. This encodes CASSLAGQAEEKLFF.

The rearrangement joins TRBV5-1 to TRBJ1-4; no clear D gene. V lost 2 bases to trimming and J lost 6 bases, with 11 bases between them. The CDR3 contains 14 residues. Per germline, CDR1 SGHRS and CDR2 YFSETQ. CDR3: CASSFGPTDEKLFF. CDR3 coding DNA: TGCGCCAGCAGCTTTGGTCCCACGGATGAAAAACTGTTTTTT.

This clonotype was observed at least ten times. This chain joins TRBV23-1 and TRBJ2-1; 10 nucleotides agree with TRBD2. TRBV23-1 is placed among ORFs of uncertain function. This CDR3 contains 19 residues. V was clipped by 0 bases and J by 2 bases; unmatched bases: 10. The DNA for the CDR3 is TGCGCCAGCAGTCAATCGAGAAGCGGGAGGGCCGGACCCTACAATGAGCAGTTCTTC. Translating it yields CASSQSRSGRAGPYNEQFF.

This clonotype was picked up a small number of times. The chain couples TRBV7-2 to TRBJ2-2; 9 bases fit TRBD2. V was pared by 2 bases and J by 6 bases, with 13 bases of the junction left unmatched. This CDR3 is 18 amino acids long. Germline V CDR1 and CDR2: SGHTA, FQGNSA. The CDR3 protein is CASSLTPTSGLGSGELFF. CDR3 DNA sequence: TGTGCCAGCAGCTTAACCCCTACTAGCGGGCTAGGCTCCGGGGAGCTGTTTTTT.

This clonotype has only a few counts. The gene calls are TRBV6-2 or TRBV6-3 and TRBJ2-7, with D possibly being TRBD2 (6 bases). The germline V and J ends were trimmed by 7 bases and 4 bases, with 23 bases remaining between them. Per the germline V gene, CDR1 is MNHEY and CDR2 is SVGEGT. This CDR3 has 16 amino acids. The CDR3 loop is CASTDRGTPRWYEQYF. The DNA of the CDR3 is TGTGCCAGCACCGACCGTGGGACTCCAAGGTGGTACGAGCAGTACTTC.

Remarks on this clonotype: A single base separates this from a much larger clone, so it may be a read error. This sequence joins TRBV6-2 or TRBV6-3 and TRBJ2-1; D is ambiguous. The CDR3 has 13 residues. Germline V gives CDR1 MNHEY, CDR2 SVGEGT. The DNA for the CDR3 is TGTGCCTGCAGTTACAATGTGGCCGGTGAGCAGTTCTTC. Its protein product is CACSYNVAGEQFF.

This chain links TRBV29-1 with TRBJ2-1; 14 bases are shared with TRBD2. The germline V gene has CDR1 SQVTM and CDR2 ANQGSEA. The CDR3 covers 16 residues. J was trimmed by 7 bases and V by 5 bases; bases with no gene match: 10. CDR3 nucleotide sequence: TGCAGCGTTCCCTGGACTAGCGGGGGGTACCGGAATGAGCAGTTCTTC. It codes for CSVPWTSGGYRNEQFF.

This clonotype was observed a handful of times. The rearrangement uses TRBV29-1 and TRBJ1-2; D unclear. The germline V and J ends were trimmed by 1 base and 2 bases, with 11 bases remaining between them. The length of the CDR3 is 14 residues. Germline V gene lookup returns CDR1 SQVTM and CDR2 ANQGSEA. The CDR3 region has the DNA TGCAGCGTTGAAGTCCTACGCGAGAACTATGGCTACACCTTC. Protein product: CSVEVLRENYGYTF.

This clonotype was detected many times. The rearrangement uses TRBV19 and TRBJ2-7; D perhaps matches TRBD2 (5 bases). This CDR3 has 14 amino acids. Germline CDR1 LNHDA, CDR2 SQIVND (reference sequence). V was pared by 4 bases and J by 5 bases, with 15 bases between. CDR3 DNA: TGTGCCAGTAGTACCGGACTCACTTCCGACGAGCAGTACTTC. Residues: CASSTGLTSDEQYF.

The V gene is TRBV5-4, the J gene TRBJ2-7; the D is unclear. The germline CDR1 and CDR2 sequences are SGHNT and YYREEE (reference sequence). V lost 0 bases, J lost 0 bases, and 7 bases lay in between. The CDR3 contains 14 residues. In DNA, the CDR3 is TGTGCCAGCAGCTTGGGATCCCTCTCCTACGAGCAGTACTTC. Translating it yields CASSLGSLSYEQYF.

In this sample, this clonotype turned up many times. J is TRBJ1-5 and V is TRBV12-3 or TRBV12-4, with D uncertain. The CDR3 extends over 14 amino acids. V was cut by 0 bases and J by 0 bases, with 3 bases left in between. The CDR3, as DNA: TGTGCCAGCAGTTTAGCGGGTAGCAATCAGCCCCAGCATTTT. Translated, it gives CASSLAGSNQPQHF.

The rearrangement joins TRBV28 to TRBJ1-5; D gene uncertain. The germline CDR1 and CDR2 sequences are MDHEN and SYDVKM. Trimming took off 7 bases at V and 1 base at J, with 5 bases between the two ends. CDR3 length: 12 amino acids. This CDR3 reads CASMRSNQPQHF. The CDR3 DNA is TGTGCCAGCATGAGAAGCAATCAGCCCCAGCATTTT.

This clonotype has at least ten counts. The CDR3 is CASSQASSTDTQYF. CDR3 sequence (DNA): TGTGCCAGCAGCCAAGCATCTAGCACAGATACGCAGTATTTT. V and J are TRBV4-2 and TRBJ2-3; no reliable D call. V was trimmed by 1 base and J by 0 bases, leaving 5 bases between them. The CDR3 has 14 amino acids. Germline V lookup: CDR1 LGHNA, CDR2 YNFKEQ.

The count of this clonotype is one. The rearrangement joins TRBV11-1 to TRBJ2-3; maybe TRBD1 (5 bases). The CDR3 has 14 residues. Per germline, CDR1 SGHAT and CDR2 FQDESV (reference sequence). V dropped 2 bases and J dropped 4 bases, with 10 bases sitting between them. The CDR3 sequence: CASSLSGYADTQYF. CDR3 nucleotides: TGTGCCAGCAGCTTATCAGGGTACGCAGATACGCAGTATTTT.

J is TRBJ1-1 and V is TRBV21-1. TRBV21-1 is termed a pseudogene. The CDR3 extends over 8 amino acids. The CDR3: CASIGAFF. DNA for the CDR3: TGTGCCAGCATTGGAGCTTTCTTT.

This clonotype appeared a few times. The chain's CDR3 is CASISLLAGGRGEQFF. In DNA, the CDR3 is TGTGCCAGCATATCACTCCTAGCGGGAGGGCGGGGTGAGCAGTTCTTC. The rearrangement links TRBV27 to TRBJ2-1; TRBD2 aligns across 12 bases. Trimming removed 7 bases from V and 9 bases from J; junction bases left unmatched: 13. The CDR3 consists of 16 residues. The germline V gene encodes CDR1 MNHEY and CDR2 SMNVEV (reference sequence).

There are many counts of this clonotype. The V call is TRBV5-1, the J call TRBJ2-3; D gene uncertain. The germline V gene has CDR1 SGHRS and CDR2 YFSETQ. V was cut by 2 bases and J by 5 bases, with 12 bases left in between. This CDR3 spans 14 amino acids. The CDR3 DNA reads as TGCGCCAGCAGCTTCTCTGGAGTGGTAGATACGCAGTATTTT. Protein sequence: CASSFSGVVDTQYF.

This clonotype appeared many times. The chain combines TRBV16 with TRBJ1-6; D uncertain. The germline V gene encodes CDR1 KGHSY and CDR2 FQNENV. V lost 0 bases and J 8 bases, leaving 8 bases between the germline ends. This CDR3 region has 14 residues. The CDR3 region has the DNA TGTGCCAGCAGCCAATCCCCCGGGGATTCACCCCTCCACTTT. This encodes CASSQSPGDSPLHF.

As regards this clonotype: With a much larger clone just one base away, this may be a read error. The gene calls are TRBV18 and TRBJ1-1; D remains ambiguous. Germline V gene data show CDR1 as KGHSH and CDR2 as LQKENI. This CDR3 is 13 amino acids long. Written as DNA, the CDR3 is TGTGCCAGCTCACCAATGGCAAACACTGTAGCTTTCTTT. Translation gives CASSPMANTVAFF.

This clonotype was observed many times. The rearrangement uses TRBV12-5 and TRBJ1-1; D is undetermined. CDR1 LGHNT and CDR2 FRNRAP come from the germline V gene. This CDR3 has 13 amino acids. V was cut by 0 bases and J by 6 bases, with 8 bases left in between. CDR3 nucleotide sequence: TGTGCTAGTGGTTTGGTCCCGGACGCTGAAGCTTTCTTT. Translation gives CASGLVPDAEAFF.

The chain combines TRBV2 with TRBJ1-2, with a weak D call TRBD1 (6 bases). V was shortened by 8 bases and J by 7 bases, with 11 bases between the two germline ends. CDR3 length equals 11 residues. Germline V gene lookup returns CDR1 SNHLY and CDR2 FYNNEI. CDR3 residues: CASAGGLGYTF. DNA of the CDR3: TGTGCCAGCGCGGGGGGGCTTGGCTACACCTTC.

This clonotype was detected a few times. V usage is TRBV9 and J usage is TRBJ1-6, with a weak D call TRBD1 (5 bases). V was pared by 4 bases and J by 8 bases, with 13 bases between. Germline V gene sequence: CDR1 SGDLS, CDR2 YYNGEE. This CDR3 comprises 14 residues. CDR3 nucleotide sequence: TGTGCCAGCAGCATAGGCAGGGATGATTCACCCCTCCACTTT. It encodes CASSIGRDDSPLHF.